These 26 T cell receptor beta chains share one sample of origin, sequenced in a study of radiation and T cells in renal cell carcinoma. The time point here: blood 2 weeks post-SBRT. Treatment noted: 15 Gy SBRT to primary tumor, nephrectomy 4 weeks later. Profiled with immunoSEQ multiplex PCR; TCRdb holds only in-frame clones, not every one. The sample consists of tens of thousands of clones, around three quarters of them appearing once. The starting material was blood, obtained from a patient whose treatment included radiotherapy and nephrectomy. These receptors came from a man between 60 and 75 years old with renal cell carcinoma.

J is TRBJ2-1 and V is TRBV7-8, with 10 bases lining up with TRBD2. Germline V gene data show CDR1 as SGHVS and CDR2 as FQNEAQ. Trimming removed 5 bases from V and 8 bases from J; junction bases left unmatched: 12. The CDR3 covers 16 residues. The CDR3 DNA is TGTGCCAGCAGCATCCTGACTAGCGGGTTCTGGGATGAGCAGTTCTTC. This translates into CASSILTSGFWDEQFF.

V is TRBV7-7 and J is TRBJ2-3; 9 bases map to TRBD2. The CDR3 covers 17 residues. CDR1 and CDR2 (germline): SSHAT, FNYEAQ (reference sequence). The V segment lost 5 bases and the J segment 0 bases; nucleotides outside the gene matches: 9. In nucleotides, the CDR3 is TGTGCCAGCAGCCATGATACAGCGGGAGGTAGCACAGATACGCAGTATTTT. Translation: CASSHDTAGGSTDTQYF.

The gene calls are TRBV19 and TRBJ2-7, with 8 bases lining up with TRBD2. This CDR3 has 15 amino acids. CDR1 and CDR2 from the germline V gene are LNHDA and SQIVND (reference sequence). Trimming cost V 1 base and J 2 bases; bases outside gene matches: 4. CDR3 sequence (DNA): TGTGCCAGTAGTATAGTTAGTAGCGGGACCTACGAGCAGTACTTC. Translating it yields CASSIVSSGTYEQYF.

The V gene is TRBV5-1, the J gene TRBJ1-6; D perhaps matches TRBD1 (6 bases). Germline V CDR1 and CDR2: SGHRS, YFSETQ. The V gene lost 4 bases and the J gene lost 5 bases, with 13 bases spanning the gap. CDR3 length equals 15 residues. This CDR3 is CASSPAGANNSPLHF. In nucleotides, the CDR3 is TGCGCCAGCAGCCCGGCGGGGGCCAATAATTCACCCCTCCACTTT.

The rearrangement joins TRBV18 to TRBJ1-2; D not certain. V was shortened by 3 bases and J by 3 bases, with 8 bases between the two germline ends. Germline assignment: CDR1 KGHSH and CDR2 LQKENI. CDR3 length equals 13 residues. The CDR3 loop is CASSPRQDYGYTF. For the CDR3, the DNA is TGTGCCAGCTCACCGAGGCAGGACTATGGCTACACCTTC.

CDR3 nucleotide sequence: TGTGCCTGGAGTGCAACAGGGGCGGGAGGCTACACCTTC. It translates to CAWSATGAGGYTF. The chain employs TRBV30 and TRBJ1-2; 7 bases align to TRBD1. The CDR3 has 13 residues. In germline, CDR1 is GTSNPN, CDR2 SVGIG (reference sequence). With 1 base clipped from V and 8 bases from J, the junction kept 7 bases outside the gene matches.

The chain employs TRBV30 and TRBJ1-4; no definite D call. Trimming pared 2 bases from V and 10 bases from J, leaving 14 bases between. The CDR3 has 13 residues. Germline V gives CDR1 GTSNPN, CDR2 SVGIG (reference sequence). CDR3 sequence reads: CAWSSVRVVKLFF. CDR3 sequence (DNA): TGTGCCTGGAGTAGTGTAAGGGTAGTAAAACTGTTTTTT.

The genes are TRBV19 and TRBJ2-2, with D possibly TRBD2 on 6 matching bases. The V end lost 2 bases, the J end lost 6 bases, and 16 bases lay between the germline ends. The length of the CDR3 is 16 residues. CDR1 is LNHDA, CDR2 SQIVND, per germline (reference sequence). The CDR3: CASSITAGMPPGELFF. In nucleotides, the CDR3 is TGTGCCAGTAGTATAACGGCGGGGATGCCGCCCGGGGAGCTGTTTTTT.

The rearrangement links TRBV19 to TRBJ1-4, with TRBD1 matching over 7 bases. V lost 7 bases to trimming and J lost 2 bases; unmatched junction nucleotides: 10. Germline CDR1 is LNHDA and CDR2 is SQIVND (reference sequence). CDR3 length: 16 residues. The CDR3 DNA is TGTGCCAGTACTCCCATCCCGGGACAGACTAATGAAAAACTGTTTTTT. Protein product: CASTPIPGQTNEKLFF.

About this clone: This specimen includes other DNA sequences encoding the same CDR3. This chain connects TRBV5-1 to TRBJ2-2; a weak D match, TRBD2 (6 bases). Germline assignment: CDR1 SGHRS and CDR2 YFSETQ. This CDR3 is 15 amino acids long. V was shortened by 0 bases and J by 5 bases, with 11 bases between the two germline ends. CDR3 in amino acids: CASSLDLASTGELFF. CDR3 nucleotides: TGCGCCAGCAGCTTGGATCTAGCGAGTACCGGGGAGCTGTTTTTT. The whole variable domain, remainder taken from reference TRBV5-1 and TRBJ2-2, is KAGVTQTPRYLIKTRGQQVTLSCSPISGHRSVSWYQQTPGQGLQFLFEYFSETQRNKGNFPGRFSGRQFSNSRSEMNVSTLELGDSALYLCASSLDLASTGELFFGEGSRLTVL.

CDR3 residues: CASSPGTDNSPLHF. In DNA, the CDR3 is TGCGCCAGCAGCCCCGGGACAGATAATTCACCCCTCCACTTT. V is TRBV5-1 and J is TRBJ1-6; TRBD1 aligns across 7 bases. This CDR3 is 14 amino acids long. Germline CDR1 is SGHRS and CDR2 is YFSETQ. Trimming cost V 4 bases and J 5 bases; bases outside gene matches: 3.

This clone was observed once. This chain joins TRBV7-8 and TRBJ1-5; unclear D gene. Between the trimmed V and J ends, which lost 5 bases and 4 bases, there was a span of 18 bases. The CDR3 runs to 16 residues. Germline V gives CDR1 SGHVS, CDR2 FQNEAQ. CDR3 nucleotides: TGTGCCAGCAGCCCATTTGCCCCGGGCCGTAATCAGCCCCAGCATTTT. It specifies CASSPFAPGRNQPQHF.

The V call is TRBV18, the J call TRBJ2-7, with TRBD1 matching over 7 bases. Germline V CDR1 and CDR2: KGHSH, LQKENI. This CDR3 region has 14 residues. V lost 6 bases and J lost 0; bases outside the gene matches: 5. CDR3 nucleotides: TGTGCCAGCTCCCGGGACAGTAGCTCCTACGAGCAGTACGTC. Translating it yields CASSRDSSSYEQYV.

This rearrangement joins TRBV4-2 to TRBJ1-3; the match to TRBD1 covers 7 bases. The CDR3 runs 17 residues. Germline-derived CDR1 and CDR2 are LGHNA and YNFKEQ. Trimming at V came to 3 bases and at J to 2 bases, leaving 10 bases not matched to a gene. The CDR3 region has the DNA TGTGCCAGCAGCCAGAGAGTTGGGACAGCAACTGGAAACACCATATATTTT. This encodes CASSQRVGTATGNTIYF.

The gene calls are TRBV7-6 and TRBJ2-5, with D perhaps given as TRBD1 or TRBD2 (5 bases each). V lost 8 bases and J 3 bases, leaving 34 bases between the germline ends. The germline gives CDR1 SGHVS, CDR2 FNYEAQ. This CDR3 comprises 20 residues. The CDR3 protein is CASPNTGLYRASEVKETQYF. For the CDR3, the DNA is TGTGCCAGCCCGAACACAGGACTCTACCGGGCCTCTGAGGTAAAAGAGACCCAGTACTTC.

This clone was counted once. The genes are TRBV19 and TRBJ2-1, with TRBD2 matching 15 bases. The CDR3 totals 17 residues. Germline V CDR1 and CDR2: LNHDA, SQIVND (reference sequence). V lost 2 bases, J lost 9 bases, and 8 bases stayed unmatched. The chain's CDR3 is CASSIRRTSGGAGEQFF. The CDR3 region has the DNA TGTGCCAGTAGTATAAGAAGGACTAGCGGGGGGGCCGGTGAGCAGTTCTTC.

V and J are TRBV7-9 and TRBJ2-7; the match to TRBD2 covers 8 bases. The V gene end was trimmed by 5 bases and the J gene end by 4 bases; junction bases not matched to a gene: 7. CDR3 length equals 14 residues. Germline CDR1 SEHNR, CDR2 FQNEAQ (reference sequence). The CDR3 reads CASSETSVIYEQYF. In DNA, the CDR3 is TGTGCCAGCAGCGAGACTAGCGTAATATACGAGCAGTACTTC.

This chain uses TRBV14 with TRBJ2-2; weak D call: TRBD2 (6 bases). Germline values: CDR1 SGHDN, CDR2 FVKESK. V lost 3 bases to trimming and J lost 7 bases, with 21 bases between them. The CDR3 contains 17 residues. As DNA, the CDR3 is TGTGCCAGCAGCCATCCCCTGGGTAGCGGAAGGATCGGGGAGCTGTTTTTT. It translates to CASSHPLGSGRIGELFF. Based on the CDR3 plus reference TRBV14 and TRBJ2-2, the full variable domain is EAGVTQFPSHSVIEKGQTVTLRCDPISGHDNLYWYRRVMGKEIKFLLHFVKESKQDESGMPNNRFLAERTGGTYSTLKVQPAELEDSGVYFCASSHPLGSGRIGELFFGEGSRLTVL.

The chain employs TRBV5-5 and TRBJ1-5; 7 nucleotides agree with TRBD1. The V gene's germline CDR1 is SGHKS and CDR2 YYEKEE (reference sequence). The CDR3 extends over 16 amino acids. V gave up 2 bases and J gave up 1 base; unmatched junction bases: 6. The CDR3 nucleotides read TGTGCCAGCAGCTTCGAGGGGGCATTAAGCAATCAGCCCCAGCATTTT. Amino acid sequence: CASSFEGALSNQPQHF.

V is TRBV9 and J is TRBJ1-6; no clear D gene. This CDR3 has 12 residues. V dropped 2 bases and J dropped 5 bases, with 2 bases sitting between them. Germline loops: CDR1 SGDLS, CDR2 YYNGEE. CDR3 in DNA: TGTGCCAGCAGCGTCAATAATTCACCCCTCCACTTT. Translating it yields CASSVNNSPLHF.

The CDR3 DNA reads as TGCGCCAGCAGCCAAGTAATTCTCTCGCAACCGAACACTGAAGCTTTCTTT. It specifies CASSQVILSQPNTEAFF. This chain connects TRBV4-3 to TRBJ1-1; D gene uncertain. With 1 base removed from V and 1 base from J, the gap between germline ends came to 16 bases. Germline CDR1 and CDR2: LGHNA and YSLEER. The CDR3 is 17 amino acids.

This chain joins TRBV5-6 and TRBJ2-5; D is uncertain. Per the germline V gene, CDR1 is SGHDT and CDR2 is YYEEEE. V was trimmed by 4 bases and J by 4 bases, leaving 5 bases between them. CDR3 length: 11 residues. The CDR3 loop is CASSNGETQYF. DNA for the CDR3: TGTGCCAGCAGCAACGGAGAGACCCAGTACTTC.

The rearrangement uses TRBV6-4 and TRBJ1-2; a possible D gene is TRBD1 (6 bases). The ends were cut back, 3 bases at V and 3 bases at J, with 11 bases in the middle. Germline V gene data show CDR1 as MRHNA and CDR2 as SNTAGT. CDR3 size: 14 residues. The CDR3 coding sequence is TGTGCCAGCAGTGAGCCAGGGGATGACTATGGCTACACCTTC. Translated: CASSEPGDDYGYTF.

The genes are TRBV18 and TRBJ1-4; 9 nucleotides align to TRBD1. CDR1 is KGHSH and CDR2 is LQKENI in the germline V gene. This CDR3 region has 15 residues. J was trimmed by 7 bases and V by 2 bases; bases with no gene match: 5. CDR3 protein: CASSPGGQGGEKLFF. The CDR3 region has the DNA TGTGCCAGCTCACCAGGGGGACAGGGCGGTGAAAAACTGTTTTTT.

V usage is TRBV10-1 and J usage is TRBJ2-2; 7 bases match TRBD1. Trimming removed 5 bases from V and 4 bases from J; junction bases left unmatched: 7. The CDR3 runs 15 residues. Germline V gene lookup returns CDR1 WNHNN and CDR2 SYGVQD (reference sequence). DNA for the CDR3: TGCGCCAGCAGTATGAGACAGGGCAGCACCGGGGAGCTGTTTTTT. It specifies CASSMRQGSTGELFF.

This sequence joins TRBV25-1 and TRBJ2-5; D is possibly TRBD2 (5 bases). Germline loops: CDR1 MGHDK, CDR2 SYGVNS. This CDR3 comprises 14 residues. V lost 7 bases to trimming and J lost 4 bases, with 16 bases between them. CDR3 protein: CASTRTGFGETQYF. CDR3 DNA sequence: TGTGCCAGCACTAGAACGGGGTTCGGAGAGACCCAGTACTTC.